This TCR beta chain was identified during a study of cytomegalovirus exposure and HLA in healthy donors. Primers: 60 Vbeta forward and 13 Jbeta reverse. Profiling relied on immunoSEQ multiplex PCR, and the TCRdb table lists in-frame clones only, not all of them. Altogether 65,000 to 75,000 clones are present, about 65% being singletons, with the ten largest covering approximately 2%. In regard to this clone: Its antigen is still unknown.

The length of the CDR3 is 12 residues. V lost 10 bases and J lost 3; bases outside the gene matches: 6. Germline CDR1 is ENHRY and CDR2 is SYGVKD. Findings and limits, study-wide: Analyzed later, association rates of TCRs varied across HLA loci, with DRB1 most and HLA-C fewest.

The source is a young woman in good health and CMV-seronegative. The gene calls are TRBV10-3 and TRBJ2-7, with 7 positions matching TRBD2. Source material: PBMCs. CDR3 in amino acids: CATLGGGYEQYF. CDR3 sequence (DNA): TGTGCCACCCTGGGGGGGGGCTACGAGCAGTACTTC.